This T cell receptor (beta chain) was obtained from a study of regulatory and conventional T cells in RAG deficiency (dated by TCRdb to about 2017). Looking at the study overall: To compare the diversity and composition of the repertoires of Treg, conventional CD4+ and CD8+ T cells between RAG-deficient patients and healthy controls, the study applied high-throughput TCR beta sequencing. The full study reports these points: Shorter CDR3 lengths were found in all patient T-cell subsets, and >85% Treg-Tconv repertoire overlap at nucleotide and amino acid level was observed in Omenn syndrome patients. Rather than being bona fide Treg cells, the sorted CD25-high CD127-low cells in Omenn syndrome patients may represent peripherally activated cells. Some T-cell subset analyses were not performed for some subjects. In Omenn syndrome and CID/AS patients compared with controls, roughly 100-fold fewer unique TCR beta sequences were detected from Treg cells, versus 8.5 to 10-fold fewer for other subsets. RAG-deficient patients showed markedly lower Shannon entropy and higher Simpson indices than control T-cell subpopulations.

The germline V gene (reference sequence) yields MNHEY for CDR1 and SMNVEV for CDR2. The CDR3 spans 13 residues, from the cysteine through the phenylalanine. The kept DNA is CDR3 alone, 39 bases in frame from the first base. Germline trimming amounts to 5 bases on V and 3 bases on J, with 3 as the count of junction bases outside the gene matches. Libraries were constructed by the immunoSEQ multiplex PCR assay. Rearranged TCR beta chain products were amplified from the genomic DNA of sorted T-cell subsets and were then sequenced. Processing in the source paper ran as follows. Shannon entropy and Simpson indices were used to measure the diversity of productive TCR beta rearrangements in each repertoire. Clonal expansion was assessed using the summed frequency of the 100 most abundant productive TCR beta clonotypes among total reads. The TRB repertoires were scored with a self-reactivity index that is based on amino acid usage at CDR3beta positions 6 and 7. Two-way ANOVA was used for repertoire analyses, and Student t or Mann-Whitney tests were used for flow cytometric analyses. TCRdb's version of the immuneACCESS table is confined to in-frame rearrangements and falls short of the full clone set. An unresolved V gene accounts for under half of the shortfall where checked; the remainder is of unknown origin. Clone size and V and J calls were adopted from that table, with D and trimming inferred from the DNA. Within this sample are some 9,000 clones, with 80% of them counted one time only. The leading ten clones occupy over 30% of the sample.

As to this clone: Its binding antigen is unknown. No base quality information exists; no much larger clone differs at one position.

For repertoire analyses, the comparison group consisted of eight healthy control donors. Before genomic DNA extraction, CD8+ T cells lacking CD4 were purified from blood. The data were also submitted as part of a second study, on regulatory T cells. The second investigation adds: In the multiplex PCR, 52 forward TRBV primers and 13 reverse TRBJ primers were used, and assay-based and computational corrections were applied for amplification bias. Repertoires from patients had restricted unique TRB V-J pairs and skewed V and J gene usage, with the strongest effect in regulatory T cells. Between CD3G-deficient patients and healthy controls, the study compared T-cell receptor beta repertoires in sorted regulatory T cells, conventional CD4+ T cells and CD8+ T cells. Peripheral blood mononuclear cells were isolated by Ficoll density separation. CD3+ CD8+ CD4- T cells were isolated on a FACSAria cell sorter. Rearranged TRB loci were amplified from genomic DNA by multiplex PCR within the immunoSEQ assay. TRB amplicons were sequenced using an Illumina HiSeq platform. Custom algorithms error-filtered the raw sequences and aligned the raw sequences to reference gene sequences, after which the immunoSEQ online tools were used for analysis. Frequencies of productive and nonproductive TRB rearrangements were assessed among unique sequences as well as among total sequences. Prism software was used to run t tests, Mann-Whitney tests or two-way ANOVA for comparisons between groups.

Recombination linked TRBV27 to TRBJ2-7, with 8 junctional bases fitting TRBD1. Material for sequencing was CD8+ T cells sorted from blood. The clonotype originates from a human donor in good health. The CDR3 protein: CASSRTGNYEQYF. The nucleotides read TGTGCCAGCAGTCGGACAGGGAACTACGAGCAGTACTTC.